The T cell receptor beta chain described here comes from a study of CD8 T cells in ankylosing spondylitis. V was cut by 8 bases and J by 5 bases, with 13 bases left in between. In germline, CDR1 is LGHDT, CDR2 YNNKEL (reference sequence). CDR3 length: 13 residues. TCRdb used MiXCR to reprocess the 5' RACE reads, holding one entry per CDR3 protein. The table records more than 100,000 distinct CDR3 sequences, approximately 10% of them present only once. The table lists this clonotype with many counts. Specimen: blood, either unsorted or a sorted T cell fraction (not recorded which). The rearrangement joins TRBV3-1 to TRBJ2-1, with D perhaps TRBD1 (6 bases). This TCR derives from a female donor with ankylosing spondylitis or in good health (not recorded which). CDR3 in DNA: TGTGCCAGCCGTCAGGACAGCCACAATGAGCAGTTCTTC. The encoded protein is CASRQDSHNEQFF.